This entry lists 17 T cell receptor beta chains sequenced from one sample in a study of cytomegalovirus exposure and HLA in healthy donors. In the PCR, 60 Vbeta and 13 Jbeta primers were used. TCRdb keeps only in-frame clones here, not all; method: immunoSEQ multiplex PCR. Among approximately 100,000 clones listed, approximately 71% were seen once. The sequencing sample was made of PBMCs. The source of these receptors is a man aged 40-50 years in good health and CMV-seronegative.

This chain uses TRBV25-1 with TRBJ2-7, with TRBD2 identical over 8 bases. The CDR3 extends over 15 amino acids. CDR1 and CDR2 (germline): MGHDK, SYGVNS. Trimming removed 1 base from V and 5 bases from J; junction bases left unmatched: 7. DNA for the CDR3: TGTGCCAGCAGTGAATCTACAGGACTAGCCCACGAGCAGTACTTC. Translation gives CASSESTGLAHEQYF.

This clone is a singleton in its sample. The gene calls are TRBV4-2 and TRBJ2-1; 15 bases match TRBD2. V trimming: 0 bases; J trimming: 7 bases; junction bases outside the gene matches: 7. The CDR3 sequence is 18 residues long. Germline V gives CDR1 LGHNA, CDR2 YNFKEQ. The CDR3: CASSQDWTSGGAWNEQFF. CDR3 DNA: TGTGCCAGCAGCCAAGATTGGACTAGCGGGGGGGCATGGAATGAGCAGTTCTTC.

This clone was seen a single time. Other nucleotide sequences from this sample produce the same CDR3. The chain couples TRBV18 to TRBJ1-1; weak D call: TRBD1 (5 bases). The germline V gene has CDR1 KGHSH and CDR2 LQKENI. This CDR3 contains 13 residues. Between the trimmed V and J ends, which lost 5 bases and 3 bases, there was a span of 10 bases. The CDR3, as DNA: TGTGCCAGCTCATCAACGGGGGACACTGAAGCTTTCTTT. Translation gives CASSSTGDTEAFF.

Ten or more counts support this clone. This chain joins TRBV5-1 and TRBJ2-3, with D perhaps TRBD1 (6 bases). The CDR3 has 15 amino acids. The germline V and J ends were trimmed by 0 bases and 3 bases, with 11 bases remaining between them. CDR1 SGHRS and CDR2 YFSETQ come from the germline V gene. The CDR3 is CASSLVGGVTDTQYF. The DNA for the CDR3 is TGCGCCAGCAGCTTGGTTGGGGGCGTGACAGATACGCAGTATTTT.

The CDR3 DNA follows: TGTGCCAGTAGCCAAGGACTAGCGGGGTCGCAGTATTTT. Protein: CASSQGLAGSQYF. The chain couples TRBV19 to TRBJ2-3, with TRBD2 matching over 12 bases. The CDR3 totals 13 residues. Trimming cost V 6 bases and J 10 bases; bases outside gene matches: 5. The V gene's germline CDR1 is LNHDA and CDR2 SQIVND (reference sequence).

To note about this clone: Additional DNA sequences in this sample encode the identical CDR3. The V call is TRBV5-4, the J call TRBJ2-5; the match to TRBD2 covers 16 bases. V trimming: 3 bases; J trimming: 5 bases; junction bases outside the gene matches: 7. In germline, CDR1 is SGHNT, CDR2 YYREEE (reference sequence). The CDR3 extends over 17 amino acids. The CDR3 here is CASSSGTSGGAKETQYF. CDR3 sequence (DNA): TGTGCCAGCAGCTCCGGGACTAGCGGGGGGGCAAAGGAGACCCAGTACTTC.

This chain links TRBV7-3 with TRBJ2-7; 10 nucleotides agree with TRBD2. V shed 5 bases, J shed 0 bases, and the junction held 10 bases outside the gene matches. The CDR3 sequence is 17 residues long. Germline lookup yields CDR1 SGHTA and CDR2 FQGTGA. For the CDR3, the DNA is TGTGCCAGCAGCCCAACTCCCGGGACTAGCGACTCCTACGAGCAGTACTTC. Protein sequence: CASSPTPGTSDSYEQYF.

The J gene is TRBJ2-1, the V gene TRBV19, with D possibly matching TRBD2 (7 bases). CDR1 and CDR2 from the germline V gene are LNHDA and SQIVND (reference sequence). The CDR3 sequence is 16 residues long. V shed 0 bases and J shed 0 bases, with 9 bases lying between them. CDR3 coding DNA: TGTGCCAGTAGTATAGAGGCGGGGGCCTCCTACAATGAGCAGTTCTTC. It is translated as CASSIEAGASYNEQFF.

J is TRBJ2-3 and V is TRBV13; D perhaps matches TRBD2 (6 bases). The CDR3 loop spans 17 amino acids. Deletions cut 5 bases from V and 6 bases from J, with 24 bases between. Germline assignment: CDR1 PRHDT and CDR2 FYEKMQ (reference sequence). In DNA, the CDR3 is TGTGCCAGCAGCAATAGACGGGGGTCAGCTTATGGGGATACGCAGTATTTT. Amino acid sequence: CASSNRRGSAYGDTQYF.

This clone was seen more than once but under ten times. The rearrangement joins TRBV7-9 to TRBJ2-7; 14 positions agree with TRBD2. Germline V gene data show CDR1 as SEHNR and CDR2 as FQNEAQ (reference sequence). CDR3 length: 16 amino acids. Trimming cost V 5 bases and J 2 bases; bases outside gene matches: 5. The CDR3: CASSPGTSGGTYEQYF. The CDR3 DNA reads TGTGCCAGCAGCCCAGGGACTAGCGGGGGAACCTACGAGCAGTACTTC. The variable domain in full, with the rest retrieved from reference TRBV7-9 and TRBJ2-7, is DTGVSQNPRHKITKRGQNVTFRCDPISEHNRLYWYRQTLGQGPEFLTYFQNEAQLEKSRLLSDRFSAERPKGSFSTLEIQRTEQGDSAMYLCASSPGTSGGTYEQYFGPGTRLTVT.

This chain joins TRBV6-5 and TRBJ1-2; TRBD1 is a possible D gene (6 bases). Germline V gene sequence: CDR1 MNHEY, CDR2 SVGAGI. This CDR3 has 14 residues. V lost 1 base and J 7 bases, leaving 13 bases between the germline ends. As DNA, the CDR3 is TGTGCCAGCAGTTACTTTGCAGGGGATCGTGGCTACACCTTC. Its translation: CASSYFAGDRGYTF.

The chain joins TRBV23-1 to TRBJ1-6, with TRBD1 identical over 7 bases. TRBV23-1 is treated as an ORF (open reading frame) with a function not yet certain. J was trimmed by 1 base and V by 0 bases; bases with no gene match: 12. The CDR3 totals 20 residues. The DNA of the CDR3 is TGCGCCAGCAGTCAATCGTGGGCAGGGGGTCGTGAGTCCTATAATTCACCCCTCCACTTT. Protein product: CASSQSWAGGRESYNSPLHF.

The chain couples TRBV4-1 to TRBJ2-1; possible D gene TRBD1, 6 bases. This CDR3 has 17 amino acids. Germline V lookup: CDR1 MGHRA, CDR2 YSYEKL. V was trimmed by 0 bases and J by 2 bases, leaving 14 bases between them. The chain's CDR3 is CASSQEGATYAYNEQFF. In nucleotides, the CDR3 is TGCGCCAGCAGCCAAGAGGGGGCGACATACGCCTACAATGAGCAGTTCTTC.

There are a few counts of this clone. V is TRBV7-2 and J is TRBJ1-5, with 7 bases matching TRBD1. With 4 bases clipped from V and 1 base from J, the junction kept 4 bases outside the gene matches. The CDR3 has 15 amino acids. The germline V gene encodes CDR1 SGHTA and CDR2 FQGNSA. The CDR3 bases are TGTGCCAGCAGCTCCGGGGGACAGAGCAATCAGCCCCAGCATTTT. Protein product: CASSSGGQSNQPQHF.

This chain connects TRBV7-2 to TRBJ1-5; possibly TRBD1 for D (5 bases). The V gene's germline CDR1 is SGHTA and CDR2 FQGNSA. The CDR3 loop spans 13 amino acids. Trimming shortened V by 1 base and J by 4 bases, and 5 bases separated the two germline ends. This CDR3 is CASSLGQNQPQHF. CDR3 bases: TGTGCCAGCAGCTTAGGACAGAATCAGCCCCAGCATTTT.

There are a few counts of this clone. This same CDR3 is encoded by further DNA sequences in the sample. J is TRBJ1-1 and V is TRBV9; D is unresolved. V was cut by 4 bases and J by 4 bases, with 17 bases left in between. CDR3 length equals 15 residues. The germline CDR1 and CDR2 sequences are SGDLS and YYNGEE. The CDR3 DNA sequence: TGTGCCAGCAGCATAAGACCCGGGGTGGGCACTGAAGCTTTCTTT. Protein sequence: CASSIRPGVGTEAFF.

The rearrangement joins TRBV19 to TRBJ1-1, with unresolved D. Per the germline V gene, CDR1 is LNHDA and CDR2 is SQIVND (reference sequence). This CDR3 comprises 14 residues. V dropped 5 bases and J dropped 7 bases, with 17 bases sitting between them. The CDR3 region is CASSFSPGAGEAFF. CDR3 bases: TGTGCCAGTAGTTTCTCCCCGGGAGCGGGTGAAGCTTTCTTT.